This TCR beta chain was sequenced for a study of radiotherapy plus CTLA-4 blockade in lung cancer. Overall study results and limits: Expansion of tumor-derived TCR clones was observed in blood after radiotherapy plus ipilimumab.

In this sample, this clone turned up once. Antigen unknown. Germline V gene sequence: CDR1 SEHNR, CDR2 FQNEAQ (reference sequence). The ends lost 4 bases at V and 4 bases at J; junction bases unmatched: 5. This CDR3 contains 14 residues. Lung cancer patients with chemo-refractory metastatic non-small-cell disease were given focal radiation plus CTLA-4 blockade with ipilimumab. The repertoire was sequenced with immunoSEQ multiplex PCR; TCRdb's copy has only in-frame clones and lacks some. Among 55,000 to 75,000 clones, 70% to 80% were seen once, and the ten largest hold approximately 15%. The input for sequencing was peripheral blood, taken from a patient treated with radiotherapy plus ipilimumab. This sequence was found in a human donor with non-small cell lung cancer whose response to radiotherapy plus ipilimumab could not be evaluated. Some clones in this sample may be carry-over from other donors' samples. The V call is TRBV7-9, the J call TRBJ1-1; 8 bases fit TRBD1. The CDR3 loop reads CASSSGQGSTEAFF. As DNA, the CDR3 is TGTGCCAGCAGCTCAGGACAGGGTAGCACTGAAGCTTTCTTT.